This entry features one TCR beta chain sequence. Its cognate antigen is unknown. This entry is derived from a study of persistence of HIV-infected CD4 T cells. Overall study results and limits: Antigen-responding cells were enriched for degenerate expanded CDR3beta sequences. Compared with CD3/CD28-stimulated cells, CMV- and Gag-responding cells showed lower TCRbeta richness.

The libraries were made with immunoSEQ version 4 in survey mode. Genomic DNA was diluted to around 10 ng/uL, up to 1 ug per sample. Libraries were prepared by immunoSEQ multiplex PCR; TCRdb keeps only in-frame clonotypes and omits some of them. The table records 25,000 to 35,000 clones, roughly 70% of them present only once. Cells were stimulated with overlapping HIV-1 Gag 15-mer peptides. Responding CD4+ T cells were sorted by upregulation of both CD40 ligand and CD69. For about 20 hours, CD8-depleted PBMCs received anti-CD28/CD49d costimulation, a CD40-blocking antibody and enfuvirtide. The source material was CD4+ T cells sorted from PBMCs after 18-hour stimulation, sampled from a patient who received antiretroviral therapy. This receptor was identified in an adult man with HIV who was CMV-seropositive.

The CDR3 reads CASSRKGLLAGANNEQFF. CDR3 coding DNA: TGTGCCAGTAGTAGGAAGGGCCTCCTCGCGGGAGCCAACAATGAGCAGTTCTTC. The rearrangement links TRBV19 to TRBJ2-1, with TRBD2 matching over 7 bases. Per the germline V gene, CDR1 is LNHDA and CDR2 is SQIVND (reference sequence). The length of the CDR3 is 18 residues. The V and J ends lost 4 bases and 5 bases, in that order; junction bases with no gene match: 17.